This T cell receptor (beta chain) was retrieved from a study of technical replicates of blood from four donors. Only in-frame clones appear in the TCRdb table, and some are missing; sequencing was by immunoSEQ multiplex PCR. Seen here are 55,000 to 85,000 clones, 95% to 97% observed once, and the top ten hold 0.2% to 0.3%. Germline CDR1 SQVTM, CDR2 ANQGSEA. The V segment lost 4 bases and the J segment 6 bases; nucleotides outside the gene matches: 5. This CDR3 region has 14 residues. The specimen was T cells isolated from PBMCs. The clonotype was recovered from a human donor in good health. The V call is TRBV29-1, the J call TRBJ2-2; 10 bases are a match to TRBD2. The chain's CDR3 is CSVVASGSPGELFF. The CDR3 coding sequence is TGCAGCGTTGTGGCTAGCGGGAGCCCCGGGGAGCTGTTTTTT.